This TCR beta chain was observed in a study of blood T cell repertoires in COVID-19. For the study at large: Researchers got acute and convalescent COVID-19 samples from the United States, Italy and Spain. In each case, the material was cDNA or gDNA derived from T cells, B-cell-depleted T cells, or PBMCs.

Methods used by the authors: Amplifying reference gene primers gave estimates of nucleated cell counts. Here immunoSEQ multiplex PCR was the method, and the copy in TCRdb shows in-frame clones only, minus some. D and trimming were read from the DNA, whereas the V and J calls and clone size are those reported in that table. The repertoire holds roughly 120,000 clones, 70% to 80% seen once, with 7.9% in the top ten. The CDR3 runs to 18 residues. The ends lost 1 base at V and 0 bases at J; junction bases unmatched: 7. CDR1 and CDR2 from the germline V gene are LGHDT and YNNKEL (reference sequence). The sequencing input was peripheral blood. The rearrangement links TRBV3-1 (or the pseudogene TRBV3-2) to TRBJ2-2; 8 bases map to TRBD1. The receptor comes from a human donor in a cohort sampled during active COVID-19. Written as DNA, the CDR3 is TGTGCCAGCAGCCAAGTTCGGCGCAGGGGGCCGAACACCGGGGAGCTGTTTTTT. Its protein product is CASSQVRRRGPNTGELFF.